The 14 T cell receptor beta chains listed next were all sequenced from one sample in a study of cytomegalovirus exposure and HLA in healthy donors. With 60 Vbeta and 13 Jbeta primers, the PCR was carried out. Libraries were prepared by immunoSEQ multiplex PCR; TCRdb keeps only in-frame clonotypes and omits some of them. The sample has about 150,000 clones, nearly 80% seen once. The specimen was PBMCs. These receptors all come from a man younger than 45 in good health and CMV-seronegative.

The chain recombines TRBV7-2 with TRBJ1-1; 8 bases align to TRBD1. Germline V gene lookup returns CDR1 SGHTA and CDR2 FQGNSA. The junction had 6 bases not matched to a gene; V was cut back by 6 bases and J by 0 bases. This CDR3 is built from 15 residues. DNA for the CDR3: TGTGCCAGCAGAACGGGACAGGTCATGAACACTGAAGCTTTCTTT. Translating gives CASRTGQVMNTEAFF.

This chain uses TRBV18 with TRBJ2-2; 9 nucleotides line up with TRBD2. The CDR3 runs 16 residues. The germline V gene has CDR1 KGHSH and CDR2 LQKENI. V was clipped by 2 bases and J by 2 bases; unmatched bases: 3. The CDR3 loop reads CASSPWGLANTGELFF. As DNA, the CDR3 is TGTGCCAGCTCACCATGGGGACTAGCTAACACCGGGGAGCTGTTTTTT.

V and J are TRBV5-4 and TRBJ2-5; possible D gene TRBD1, 6 bases. The J call may be faulty, since TRBJ2-7 better matches the DNA end. The CDR3 is 15 amino acids. The germline V gene encodes CDR1 SGHNT and CDR2 YYREEE (reference sequence). CDR3 loop: CASSARDKSSYEQYF. The CDR3 DNA reads TGTGCCAGCAGCGCCCGGGACAAATCCTCCTACGAGCAGTACTTC.

The chain recombines TRBV5-1 with TRBJ1-1, with 10 bases lining up with TRBD1. CDR1 SGHRS and CDR2 YFSETQ come from the germline V gene. This CDR3 is 14 amino acids long. J gave up 7 bases and V 2 bases, and 5 bases lay outside the gene matches. CDR3 in amino acids: CASSLSTGGFEAFF. CDR3 DNA sequence: TGCGCCAGCAGCTTATCGACAGGGGGCTTTGAAGCTTTCTTT.

The V and J genes are TRBV28 and TRBJ2-7; D not certain. The length of the CDR3 is 10 residues. Germline-derived CDR1 and CDR2 are MDHEN and SYDVKM. V gave up 10 bases and J gave up 12 bases, with 16 bases separating them. The CDR3 DNA reads TGTGCCACCCAACAGTCTGTGGCGTACTTC. Translation gives CATQQSVAYF. Supplemented by reference TRBV28 and TRBJ2-7, the full variable domain reads DVKVTQSSRYLVKRTGEKVFLECVQDMDHENMFWYRQDPGLGLRLIYFSYDVKMKEKGDIPEGYSVSREKKERFSLILESASTNQTSMYLCATQQSVAYFGPGTRLTVT.

J is TRBJ2-7 and V is TRBV25-1, with 10 bases matching TRBD1. V lost 3 bases to trimming and J lost 3 bases; unmatched junction nucleotides: 2. The germline CDR1 and CDR2 sequences are MGHDK and SYGVNS. The CDR3 contains 14 residues. CDR3 in amino acids: CASSEGQGIYEQYF. The CDR3 DNA reads as TGTGCCAGCAGTGAGGGACAGGGGATCTACGAGCAGTACTTC.

The rearrangement links TRBV11-2 to TRBJ2-1; D unresolved. Germline CDR1 is SGHAT and CDR2 is FQNNGV. The CDR3 loop spans 15 amino acids. With 5 bases removed from V and 3 bases from J, the gap between germline ends came to 14 bases. The CDR3 coding sequence is TGTGCCAGCAGCCAGACTTCGAGTCTCTACAATGAGCAGTTCTTC. This gives the protein CASSQTSSLYNEQFF.

Only a few counts were recorded for this clone. V is TRBV4-1 and J is TRBJ2-3; TRBD2 aligns across 16 bases. Germline loops: CDR1 MGHRA, CDR2 YSYEKL. CDR3 length: 18 residues. With V trimmed by 0 bases and J by 6 bases, 6 bases remained unmatched. Written as DNA, the CDR3 is TGCGCCAGCAGCCAAGATCCGGGACTAGCGGGAGGGCAGGATACGCAGTATTTT. This translates into CASSQDPGLAGGQDTQYF.

The chain recombines TRBV30 with TRBJ1-2; D gene ambiguous. Germline V gene data show CDR1 as GTSNPN and CDR2 as SVGIG (reference sequence). V was pared by 1 base and J by 4 bases, with 10 bases between. The CDR3 is 13 residues long. CDR3 protein: CAWSEVGVYGYTF. In nucleotides, the CDR3 is TGTGCCTGGAGTGAGGTCGGGGTCTATGGCTACACCTTC.

V usage is TRBV19 and J usage is TRBJ2-2; 8 bases agree with TRBD2. V shed 7 bases, J shed 4 bases, and the junction held 5 bases outside the gene matches. The CDR3 consists of 14 residues. Germline CDR1 and CDR2: LNHDA and SQIVND (reference sequence). Here the CDR3 DNA reads TGTGCCAGTACTCATGGGACTAGCACCGGGGAGCTGTTTTTT. Protein product: CASTHGTSTGELFF.

The count of this clone is one. The chain couples TRBV9 to TRBJ2-5, with 8 bases lining up with TRBD2. Trimming cost V 3 bases and J 4 bases; bases outside gene matches: 5. CDR3 size: 14 residues. In germline, CDR1 is SGDLS, CDR2 YYNGEE. Here the CDR3 DNA reads TGTGCCAGCAGCGGGAGACTAGCGCTAGAGACCCAGTACTTC. The encoded protein is CASSGRLALETQYF.

J is TRBJ2-1 and V is TRBV4-1, with a possible D match to TRBD2 (5 bases). The germline V and J ends were trimmed by 0 bases and 10 bases, with 16 bases remaining between them. Germline V gene sequence: CDR1 MGHRA, CDR2 YSYEKL. The CDR3 length is 15 residues. CDR3 sequence (DNA): TGCGCCAGCAGCCAAGATTGGCGAGGGAGTGAAGAGCAGTTCTTC. This codes for CASSQDWRGSEEQFF.

The chain is built from TRBV27 and TRBJ2-3; 9 bases map to TRBD2. The CDR3 is 16 amino acids. Looked up from germline, CDR1 is MNHEY and CDR2 is SMNVEV (reference sequence). J was trimmed by 1 base and V by 6 bases; bases with no gene match: 8. The CDR3 sequence is CASRLNLAGGTDTQYF. The CDR3 coding sequence is TGTGCCAGCAGGCTCAACTTAGCGGGGGGCACAGATACGCAGTATTTT.

This rearrangement joins TRBV6-1 to TRBJ2-2, with D unresolved. Germline assignment: CDR1 MNHNS and CDR2 SASEGT. The V gene lost 6 bases and the J gene lost 9 bases, with 14 bases spanning the gap. This CDR3 has 13 amino acids. CDR3 DNA: TGTGCCAGCAGCGAATTAGAGAGGCGGGAGCTGTTTTTT. Translation: CASSELERRELFF.